This T cell receptor beta chain was sequenced in a study of shared clonotypes between healthy human individuals. Broader study findings: It was expected that sequencing depth would affect clonotype sharing among donors. Sharing across a few donors was seen in approximately 5.2% of naive CD4 clonotypes.

Trimming cost V 5 bases and J 0 bases, with 14 bases left between them. Per germline, CDR1 MDHEN and CDR2 SYDVKM. The CDR3 sequence is 16 residues long. Memory CD4+ cells were the fraction left after CD45RA+ naive selection. Profiled with immunoSEQ multiplex PCR; TCRdb holds only in-frame clones, not every one. Of 980,000 or so clones listed, 76% are singletons. For this clone: The antigen is unknown.

The sample was memory CD4+ T cells sorted from blood. Specified subset: CD45RA-negative fraction. The clonotype originates from a man younger than 30 in good health. The chain carries TRBV28 and TRBJ1-5, with a weak D call TRBD1 (6 bases). The CDR3 spells CASSTGTWDSNQPQHF. The CDR3 nucleotides are TGTGCCAGCAGTACGGGGACATGGGATAGCAATCAGCCCCAGCATTTT. Filled out from reference TRBV28 and TRBJ1-5, the complete variable domain reads DVKVTQSSRYLVKRTGEKVFLECVQDMDHENMFWYRQDPGLGLRLIYFSYDVKMKEKGDIPEGYSVSREKKERFSLILESASTNQTSMYLCASSTGTWDSNQPQHFGDGTRLSIL.